Reported below is one TCR beta chain. The source of the sample is a study of blood T cell repertoires in COVID-19. Study-level background: Acute and convalescent COVID-19 samples came from the United States, Italy and Spain. Sample material is recorded as cDNA or gDNA derived from T cells, B-cell-depleted T cells, or PBMCs.

Per the original data handling: Estimation of nucleated cell counts relied on the amplification of reference gene primers. Sequenced by immunoSEQ multiplex PCR; TCRdb stores in-frame clones only, minus some. The DNA was the basis for D and trimming; V, J and clone size are from that table. Among 250,000 to 300,000 clones, around 81% were seen once, and the ten largest hold around 2.9%. V was clipped by 6 bases and J by 7 bases; unmatched bases: 9. This CDR3 spans 15 amino acids. From germline, CDR1 is SGHRS and CDR2 YFSETQ. The source of this sequence is a woman aged 55-69 years with active or convalescent COVID-19. Specimen: peripheral blood. The genes are TRBV5-1 and TRBJ1-6, with 8 positions matching TRBD1. CDR3: CASTTGQGPNSPLHF. The CDR3, as DNA: TGCGCCAGCACAACCGGACAGGGTCCGAATTCACCCCTCCACTTT.